The source of this T cell receptor (beta chain) is a study of shared clonotypes between healthy human individuals. Findings of the study overall: Represented diversity (both genetic and exposure-history) was limited by the small number of donors.

The quantity of DNA used in unsorted PBMC replicate PCRs was 300 ng, corresponding to some 31,000 T cell genomes. The table came from immunoSEQ multiplex PCR; TCRdb's copy has only in-frame clones and leaves some out. The table lists about 500,000 clones, 77% of them singletons. This CDR3 is built from 13 residues. V lost 4 bases to trimming and J lost 4 bases, with 11 bases between them. Germline V CDR1 and CDR2: LNHNV, YYDKDF (reference sequence). A word on this clone: As yet, its antigen is unknown.

The TCR was taken from a woman aged 40 to 50 in good health. Some clones in this sample may be carry-over from other donors' samples. V is TRBV15 and J is TRBJ2-7; no definite D call. Sequencing used PBMCs. The CDR3 nucleotides read TGTGCCACCAGCACGTCCCGGGCGTACGAGCAGTACTTC. Translating gives CATSTSRAYEQYF.